The 15 T cell receptor beta chains listed next were all sequenced from one sample in a study of patients and donors after allogeneic stem cell transplantation. TCRdb recomputed calls from the RT-PCR reads with MiXCR, one row per CDR3 protein. The sample carries some 90,000 distinct CDR3 sequences, about 44% recorded once. Sequencing input: blood, either unsorted or a sorted T cell fraction (not recorded which). The receptors derive from a human donor who was either an allogeneic HSCT recipient or a stem cell or donor lymphocyte infusion donor (not recorded which). It is not recorded whose cells these are; they may come from a transplant donor.

This sequence joins TRBV6-6 and TRBJ1-2; D is unclear. This CDR3 region has 11 residues. Germline V gene lookup returns CDR1 MNHNY and CDR2 SVGAGI (reference sequence). V was trimmed by 5 bases and J by 8 bases, leaving 9 bases between them. The CDR3 loop reads CASSGTTGYTF. CDR3 coding DNA: TGTGCCAGCAGTGGAACAACGGGCTACACCTTC.

The chain uses TRBV6-2 or TRBV6-3 and TRBJ2-1; 10 nucleotides line up with TRBD1. The CDR3 extends over 15 amino acids. Germline loops: CDR1 MNHEY, CDR2 SVGEGT. The V gene end was trimmed by 5 bases and the J gene end by 4 bases; junction bases not matched to a gene: 5. The CDR3 nucleotides are TGTGCCAGCAGTCCCGGGACAGGGGTGTACAATGAGCAGTTCTTC. Amino acid sequence: CASSPGTGVYNEQFF.

This clonotype appeared many times. An end of the junction does not agree with germline; a read error may underlie this. The V and J genes are TRBV12-3 or TRBV12-4 and TRBJ1-2; the D gene is possibly TRBD1 (5 bases). CDR3 length: 12 residues. The CDR3 protein is CASSLLGTGCSF. The DNA of the CDR3 is TGTGCCAGCAGTTTATTGGGAACAGGTTGTAGCTTC.

This chain connects TRBV7-2 to TRBJ1-1; D remains unclear. This CDR3 contains 14 residues. The V gene's germline CDR1 is SGHTA and CDR2 FQGNSA. V lost 0 bases and J lost 5, with 10 bases in between. CDR3 sequence (DNA): TGTGCCAGCAGCTTAGCGGGCTTATTTACTGAAGCTTTCTTT. Its protein product is CASSLAGLFTEAFF.

The genes are TRBV6-5 and TRBJ2-1; 7 bases map to TRBD2. Trimming cost V 6 bases and J 4 bases; bases outside gene matches: 12. CDR1 MNHEY and CDR2 SVGAGI come from the germline V gene. CDR3 length: 16 residues. The CDR3 is CASRPLGRESYNEQFF. For the CDR3, the DNA is TGTGCCAGCAGGCCCTTAGGGCGGGAGTCATACAATGAGCAGTTCTTC.

The chain carries TRBV4-3 and TRBJ1-2, with D possibly matching TRBD1 (5 bases). CDR3 length equals 13 residues. Germline V lookup: CDR1 LGHNA, CDR2 YSLEER. V lost 4 bases to trimming and J lost 8 bases, with 14 bases between them. The CDR3 loop reads CASSRGRDEGYTF. The CDR3 coding sequence is TGCGCCAGCAGCCGGGGGAGGGATGAGGGCTACACCTTC.

V usage is TRBV12-3 or TRBV12-4 and J usage is TRBJ1-5; D is ambiguous. V was cut by 7 bases and J by 6 bases, with 28 bases left in between. The CDR3 length is 18 residues. CDR3 amino acids: CASTPFLSAVVSIQPQHF. The CDR3, as DNA: TGTGCCAGCACCCCCTTTCTCTCCGCGGTAGTCAGTATTCAGCCCCAGCATTTT.

The chain carries TRBV20-1 and TRBJ1-2; 9 nucleotides agree with TRBD1. Unmatched junction bases numbered 11, after V lost 7 bases and J lost 2 bases. The V gene's germline CDR1 is DFQATT and CDR2 SNEGSKA (reference sequence). The CDR3 sequence is 15 residues long. The CDR3 protein is CSVSQGQGNNYGYTF. In DNA form, the CDR3 reads TGCAGTGTTAGCCAGGGACAGGGAAACAACTATGGCTACACCTTC.

The chain joins TRBV7-6 to TRBJ1-6; no clear D. Trimming took off 2 bases at V and 3 bases at J, with 14 bases between the two ends. From germline, CDR1 is SGHVS and CDR2 FNYEAQ. The CDR3 totals 17 residues. In DNA form, the CDR3 reads TGTGCCAGCAGCTTAAACCCTTCAGGAAACTATAATTCACCCCTCCACTTT. As protein: CASSLNPSGNYNSPLHF.

This chain links TRBV6-2 or TRBV6-3 with TRBJ2-4; weak D call: TRBD2 (5 bases). V was cut by 4 bases and J by 2 bases, with 6 bases left in between. The CDR3 has 13 amino acids. Per the germline V gene, CDR1 is MNHEY and CDR2 is SVGEGT. CDR3 nucleotide sequence: TGTGCCAGCAGTTGGGAGACCAAAAACATTCAGTACTTC. Translation gives CASSWETKNIQYF.

The table lists this clonotype with a few counts. V usage is TRBV12-5 and J usage is TRBJ1-2; 9 nucleotides align to TRBD1. CDR1 and CDR2 (germline): LGHNT, FRNRAP. This CDR3 has 14 amino acids. V lost 5 bases and J lost 6; bases outside the gene matches: 7. CDR3 in DNA: TGTGCTAGTGGTGGGGGACAGGGATTTCATGGCTACACCTTC. Translation: CASGGGQGFHGYTF.

This rearrangement joins TRBV11-2 to TRBJ1-6; unclear D gene. CDR1 is SGHAT, CDR2 FQNNGV, per germline. Trimming left V 5 bases short and J 9 bases short, with 11 bases between. The CDR3 extends over 13 amino acids. This CDR3 reads CASSPDQSSPLHF. The CDR3 DNA reads TGTGCCAGCAGCCCGGACCAAAGTTCACCCCTCCACTTT. The whole variable domain, remainder taken from reference TRBV11-2 and TRBJ1-6, is EAGVAQSPRYKIIEKRQSVAFWCNPISGHATLYWYQQILGQGPKLLIQFQNNGVVDDSQLPKDRFSAERLKGVDSTLKIQPAKLEDSAVYLCASSPDQSSPLHFGNGTRLTVT.

This chain connects TRBV25-1 to TRBJ1-4; D unresolved. The ends were cut back, 6 bases at V and 3 bases at J, with 11 bases in the middle. The germline V gene encodes CDR1 MGHDK and CDR2 SYGVNS. The CDR3 is 14 residues long. The CDR3: CASSEQYANEKLFF. In DNA form, the CDR3 reads TGTGCCAGCAGCGAACAGTACGCTAATGAAAAACTGTTTTTT.

This clonotype was seen a handful of times. This chain links TRBV20-1 with TRBJ1-2; no clear D gene. The CDR3 is made up of 14 amino acids. The V gene's germline CDR1 is DFQATT and CDR2 SNEGSKA (reference sequence). V lost 3 bases to trimming and J lost 2 bases, with 13 bases between them. This CDR3 is CSASFEAVNYGYTF. CDR3 DNA sequence: TGCAGTGCTAGTTTTGAGGCCGTCAACTATGGCTACACCTTC.

DNA of the CDR3: TGTGCCAGCAGTTTAGGTAGCGGGAGTGGGGTGAATGAGCAGTTCTTC. It yields the protein CASSLGSGSGVNEQFF. V is TRBV12-3 or TRBV12-4 and J is TRBJ2-1; 9 bases are shared with TRBD2. The CDR3 consists of 16 residues. V shed 1 base, J shed 7 bases, and the junction held 8 bases outside the gene matches.